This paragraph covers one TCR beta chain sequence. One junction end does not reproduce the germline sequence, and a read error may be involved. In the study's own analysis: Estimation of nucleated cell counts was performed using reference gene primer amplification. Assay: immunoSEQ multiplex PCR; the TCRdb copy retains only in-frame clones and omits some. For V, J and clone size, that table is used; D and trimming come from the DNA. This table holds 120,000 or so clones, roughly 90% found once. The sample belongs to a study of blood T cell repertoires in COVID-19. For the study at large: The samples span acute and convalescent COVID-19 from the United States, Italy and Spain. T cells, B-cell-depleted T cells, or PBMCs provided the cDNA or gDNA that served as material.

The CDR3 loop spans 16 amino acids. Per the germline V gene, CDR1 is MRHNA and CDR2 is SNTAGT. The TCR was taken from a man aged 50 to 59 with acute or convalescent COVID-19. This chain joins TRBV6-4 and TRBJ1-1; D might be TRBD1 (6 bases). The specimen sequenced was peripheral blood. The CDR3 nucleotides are TGTGCCAGCATCCCGGAGCCAGGGGTTTCTATCACTGACGCTTTCTTT. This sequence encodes CASIPEPGVSITDAFF.